The next 18 T cell receptor beta chains were all read from a single sample in a study of T cell repertoires in cytomegalovirus infection (dated by TCRdb to between 2018 and 2021). The label giving this sample's treatment or condition can be read as: in vitro stimulation with specific CMV peptide epitopes to enrich CMV-specific T cells. The instrument given in TCRdb is Illumina HiSeq 1500. TCRdb trimmed the raw reads at Q25, called clones with MiXCR and kept productive beta chains. Entries that share a CDR3 protein sequence are merged under the most common genes and DNA. This sample gives about 920,000 distinct CDR3 sequences in total; around 31% of them show up just once. Clones ranked in the top ten supply around 15% of the sample. What these receptors recognize is not known. Sequenced here: cultured CD8+ T cells from PBMCs, sampled from culture after CMV antigen stimulation. These receptors were taken from a human donor in good health (CMV status not recorded). Some clones in this sample may be carry-over from other donors' samples.

This clonotype has ten or more counts. The CDR3 here is CASSYRGSYNEQFF. CDR3 in DNA: TGTGCCAGCAGTTACAGGGGTTCCTACAATGAGCAGTTCTTC. The chain has TRBV28 and TRBJ2-1, with 7 nucleotides matching TRBD1. CDR3 size: 14 residues. In germline, CDR1 is MDHEN, CDR2 SYDVKM. The V and J ends lost 4 bases and 1 base, in that order; junction bases with no gene match: 1.

This clonotype showed up just a few times. The rearrangement links TRBV29-1 to TRBJ2-5; tentatively, D is TRBD1 (5 bases). The CDR3 is 12 residues long. V dropped 3 bases and J dropped 4 bases, with 9 bases sitting between them. CDR1 and CDR2 from the germline V gene are SQVTM and ANQGSEA. The CDR3 DNA reads as TGCAGCGTTGACGCTAGGGGAGAGACCCAGTACTTC. This encodes CSVDARGETQYF.

This clonotype was seen a handful of times. The chain is built from TRBV4-1 and TRBJ2-4; 11 bases are a match to TRBD1. Trimming removed 4 bases from V and 2 bases from J; junction bases left unmatched: 10. The germline V gene has CDR1 MGHRA and CDR2 YSYEKL. This CDR3 is 18 amino acids long. The CDR3 spells CASSPDRGPVDTKNIQYF. For the CDR3, the DNA is TGCGCCAGCAGCCCGGACAGGGGGCCTGTCGATACCAAAAACATTCAGTACTTC.

This clonotype was observed a handful of times. The chain has TRBV27 and TRBJ1-1; possible D gene TRBD1, 5 bases. This CDR3 has 11 residues. The V gene lost 7 bases and the J gene lost 7 bases, with 10 bases spanning the gap. Germline assignment: CDR1 MNHEY and CDR2 SMNVEV (reference sequence). The CDR3 loop reads CASIQGVEAFF. CDR3 DNA: TGTGCCAGCATCCAGGGAGTTGAAGCTTTCTTT.

The V call is TRBV27, the J call TRBJ1-5; D may be TRBD1 (5 bases). V shed 6 bases and J shed 7 bases, with 13 bases lying between them. CDR1 is MNHEY and CDR2 is SMNVEV in the germline V gene (reference sequence). This CDR3 is built from 13 residues. CDR3 coding DNA: TGTGCCAGCAGGAGGGGTACGGGACAGCCCCAGCATTTT. It is translated as CASRRGTGQPQHF.

This chain uses TRBV7-9 with TRBJ1-1; the D gene is possibly TRBD1 (5 bases). The CDR3 contains 17 residues. Germline V gives CDR1 SEHNR, CDR2 FQNEAQ (reference sequence). The V and J ends lost 5 bases and 0 bases respectively, with 19 bases between them. This CDR3 is CASSPESGGLMNTEAFF. CDR3 nucleotide sequence: TGTGCCAGCAGCCCCGAAAGCGGGGGTCTTATGAACACTGAAGCTTTCTTT.

The rearrangement uses TRBV4-1 and TRBJ2-5; no clear D. V gave up 1 base and J gave up 5 bases, with 11 bases separating them. This CDR3 comprises 14 residues. The V gene's germline CDR1 is MGHRA and CDR2 YSYEKL. The CDR3 loop reads CASSQVGTHETQYF. CDR3 in DNA: TGCGCCAGCAGCCAAGTGGGCACACACGAGACCCAGTACTTC.

This sequence joins TRBV10-2 and TRBJ1-2, with 9 nucleotides matching TRBD1. The length of the CDR3 is 18 residues. Germline CDR1 reads WSHSY; CDR2 reads SAAADI. Germline trimming cut 4 bases from V and 1 base from J; bases unmatched to any gene: 13. As DNA, the CDR3 is TGCGCCAGCAGTGGTTGGACAGGGGAGAATGTAGTTAACTATGGCTACACCTTC. It specifies CASSGWTGENVVNYGYTF.

The genes are TRBV5-6 and TRBJ2-2; TRBD1 agrees at 11 bases. Germline V gene sequence: CDR1 SGHDT, CDR2 YYEEEE. This CDR3 is 15 amino acids long. V was clipped by 3 bases and J by 9 bases; unmatched bases: 7. CDR3 residues: CASSYGTGGERELFF. The DNA for the CDR3 is TGTGCCAGCAGCTACGGGACAGGGGGAGAAAGGGAGCTGTTTTTT.

This clonotype turned up a few times. The chain links TRBV19 to TRBJ2-2; 8 positions agree with TRBD2. The CDR3 covers 17 residues. Trimming took 5 bases from V and 4 from J; bases not matched to a gene: 12. Germline CDR1 reads LNHDA; CDR2 reads SQIVND (reference sequence). The CDR3 bases are TGTGCCAGTAGTCACGGGGCCGCGGGGGGCCCCACCGGGGAGCTGTTTTTT. This sequence encodes CASSHGAAGGPTGELFF.

This clonotype was recorded a few times. V gene TRBV7-9 combines with J gene TRBJ2-5; unclear D gene. V was cut by 3 bases and J by 5 bases, with 4 bases left in between. CDR1 SEHNR and CDR2 FQNEAQ come from the germline V gene (reference sequence). The CDR3 consists of 11 residues. The CDR3 sequence: CASSFVETQYF. CDR3 nucleotide sequence: TGTGCCAGCAGCTTTGTGGAGACCCAGTACTTC.

This clonotype has a handful of counts. DNA for the CDR3: TGTGCCAGCAGTTTAGAGCCGGGACAGGGGGCGATAAGTGGCTACACCTTC. This translates into CASSLEPGQGAISGYTF. The V call is TRBV12-3 or TRBV12-4, the J call TRBJ1-2; TRBD1 aligns across 12 bases. The CDR3 is 17 residues long. The trim removed 1 base at V and 7 bases at J, leaving 10 bases unmatched.

The CDR3 DNA is TGCAGTGCTAGAGGGCGGACGGCCGACTCTGGAAACACCATATATTTT. Translated: CSARGRTADSGNTIYF. The chain combines TRBV20-1 with TRBJ1-3, with D unclear. V lost 1 base and J 0 bases, leaving 13 bases between the germline ends. CDR3 size: 16 residues. Per germline, CDR1 DFQATT and CDR2 SNEGSKA (reference sequence).

The rearrangement links TRBV12-3 or TRBV12-4 to TRBJ2-3, with TRBD2 matching 9 bases. V was pared by 6 bases and J by 3 bases, with 7 bases of the junction left unmatched. The length of the CDR3 is 15 residues. The CDR3 sequence: CASRPTSGWTDTQYF. Written as DNA, the CDR3 is TGTGCCAGCAGGCCCACTAGCGGGTGGACAGATACGCAGTATTTT.

V usage is TRBV7-9 and J usage is TRBJ2-3; 11 nucleotides align to TRBD2. The length of the CDR3 is 17 residues. Germline V gene data show CDR1 as SEHNR and CDR2 as FQNEAQ (reference sequence). V gave up 3 bases and J gave up 3 bases; unmatched junction bases: 8. CDR3 protein: CASSFRTSGGPTDTQYF. In DNA form, the CDR3 reads TGTGCCAGCAGCTTCCGCACTAGCGGGGGCCCTACAGATACGCAGTATTTT.

Points on this clonotype: A read error may explain this, as a much larger clone is one base away. In DNA, the CDR3 is TGTGCCAGCAGCGTAGATCAGGAAGGAGGTTTCTACAATGAGCAGTTCTTC. Protein product: CASSVDQEGGFYNEQFF. The rearrangement uses TRBV9 and TRBJ2-1; a weak D match, TRBD2 (5 bases). V lost 0 bases and J 3 bases, leaving 16 bases between the germline ends. CDR3 length equals 17 residues. Germline CDR1 SGDLS, CDR2 YYNGEE. The complete variable domain, with remaining parts taken from reference TRBV9 and TRBJ2-1, reads DSGVTQTPKHLITATGQRVTLRCSPRSGDLSVYWYQQSLDQGLQFLIQYYNGEERAKGNILERFSAQQFPDLHSELNLSSLELGDSALYFCASSVDQEGGFYNEQFFGPGTRLTVL.

About this clonotype: This may arise from a read error, as a much more abundant clone is one base away. The rearrangement joins TRBV7-6 to TRBJ2-5; D may be TRBD1 or TRBD2 (5 bases each). CDR1 is SGHVS and CDR2 is FNYEAQ in the germline V gene. This CDR3 spans 14 amino acids. Between the trimmed V and J ends, which lost 7 bases and 9 bases, there was a span of 21 bases. The CDR3 here is CASNESGTEGAQYF. CDR3 coding DNA: TGTGCCAGCAACGAGTCCGGGACCGAAGGAGCCCAGTACTTC.

The chain uses TRBV15 and TRBJ2-1, with 7 bases lining up with TRBD2. CDR3 size: 17 residues. The trim removed 2 bases at V and 5 bases at J, leaving 12 bases unmatched. CDR1 LNHNV and CDR2 YYDKDF come from the germline V gene (reference sequence). DNA of the CDR3: TGTGCCACCAGCAGAAATCGGGGCGGGGGACCACACAATGAGCAGTTCTTC. It encodes CATSRNRGGGPHNEQFF.